This T cell receptor (beta chain) was documented in a study of blood T cell repertoires in COVID-19. Overall study context: There were acute and convalescent COVID-19 samples, and they came from the United States, Italy and Spain. The analysed material was cDNA or gDNA that came from T cells, B-cell-depleted T cells, or PBMCs.

In the original workflow: Scientists estimated how many nucleated cells there were by amplifying reference gene primers. The method was immunoSEQ multiplex PCR; TCRdb's version includes in-frame clones alone and lacks a portion of them. V and J calls and clone size follow that table, whereas D and trimming were derived from the DNA. The sample has around 280,000 clones; around 87% are singletons. Germline loops: CDR1 MNHEY, CDR2 SMNVEV (reference sequence). Trimming pared 0 bases from V and 5 bases from J, leaving 9 bases between. The CDR3 covers 14 residues. Sequenced: peripheral blood. The sequence was collected from a woman aged 50 to 60 who had recovered from COVID-19. The chain joins TRBV27 to TRBJ2-3; D might be TRBD1 (7 bases). CDR3 in DNA: TGTGCCAGCAGTTTATCCCAGGGGGGAGATACGCAGTATTTT. Protein: CASSLSQGGDTQYF.